The table lists the clone carrying this T cell receptor (beta chain) with many counts. This CDR3 contains 13 residues. V was pared by 4 bases and J by 5 bases, with 3 bases of the junction left unmatched. CDR1 MDHEN and CDR2 SYDVKM come from the germline V gene. Time point indicated: patch test 3, about 24 weeks after DPC sensitization. Treatment denoted: therapeutic diphenylcyclopropenone sensitization with weekly scalp DPC. Every patch test was put on after a blood sample was taken. The sample is drawn from a study of human T cells and chemical hapten exposure. Across the study: Upper-back patch tests with 0.01% DPC were read at 6 days.

The library tagged individual cDNA molecules with unique molecular identifiers. One entry per CDR3 protein, called by TCRdb with MiXCR from the RACE reads. The sample has 30,000 or so distinct CDR3 sequences, about 5.6% seen once. The receptor comes from a man in his thirties or forties with alopecia areata. Some clones in this sample may be carry-over from other donors' samples. This chain uses TRBV28 with TRBJ2-5; 8 bases align to TRBD1. The material sequenced was whole blood, taken in connection with sensitization to the hapten diphenylcyclopropenone (DPC). CDR3 sequence reads: CASSWTGPETQYF. The CDR3 region has the DNA TGTGCCAGCAGTTGGACAGGGCCGGAGACCCAGTACTTC.